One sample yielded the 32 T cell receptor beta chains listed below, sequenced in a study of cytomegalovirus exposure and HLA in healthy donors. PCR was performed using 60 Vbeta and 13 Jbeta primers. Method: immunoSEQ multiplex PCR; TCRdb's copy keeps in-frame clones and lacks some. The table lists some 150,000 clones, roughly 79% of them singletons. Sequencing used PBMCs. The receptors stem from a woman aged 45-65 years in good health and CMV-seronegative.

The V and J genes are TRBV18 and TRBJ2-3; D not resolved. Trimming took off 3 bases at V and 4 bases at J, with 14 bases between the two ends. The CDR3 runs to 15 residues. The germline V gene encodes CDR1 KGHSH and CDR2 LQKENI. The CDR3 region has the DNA TGTGCCAGCTCACCCCTCGTCGGAGCTCCAGATACGCAGTATTTT. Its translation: CASSPLVGAPDTQYF.

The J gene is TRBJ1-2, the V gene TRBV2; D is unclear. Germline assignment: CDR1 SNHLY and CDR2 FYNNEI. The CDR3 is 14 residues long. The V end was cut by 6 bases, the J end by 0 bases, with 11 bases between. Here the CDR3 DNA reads TGTGCCAGCAGAGGCGGCGGTTCTAACTATGGCTACACCTTC. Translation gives CASRGGGSNYGYTF.

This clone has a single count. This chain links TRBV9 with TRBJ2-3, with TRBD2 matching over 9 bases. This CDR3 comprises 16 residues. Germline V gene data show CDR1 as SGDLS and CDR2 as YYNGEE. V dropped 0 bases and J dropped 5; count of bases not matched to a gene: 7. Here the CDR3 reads CASSVVPSGKLDTQYF. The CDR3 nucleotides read TGTGCCAGCAGCGTAGTTCCTAGCGGGAAACTAGATACGCAGTATTTT.

The CDR3 is CASSLMGRTGREKLFF. Written as DNA, the CDR3 is TGTGCCAGCAGCCTTATGGGCAGGACAGGGAGGGAAAAACTGTTTTTT. The chain links TRBV28 to TRBJ1-4; TRBD1 matches at 8 bases. The V and J ends lost 6 bases and 8 bases, in that order; junction bases with no gene match: 14. Germline V CDR1 and CDR2: MDHEN, SYDVKM. This CDR3 has 16 amino acids.

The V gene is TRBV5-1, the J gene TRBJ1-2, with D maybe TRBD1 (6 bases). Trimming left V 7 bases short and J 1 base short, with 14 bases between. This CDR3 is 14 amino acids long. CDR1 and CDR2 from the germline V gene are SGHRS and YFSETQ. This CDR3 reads CASASGHNNYGYTF. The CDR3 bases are TGCGCCAGCGCTTCGGGACACAATAACTATGGCTACACCTTC.

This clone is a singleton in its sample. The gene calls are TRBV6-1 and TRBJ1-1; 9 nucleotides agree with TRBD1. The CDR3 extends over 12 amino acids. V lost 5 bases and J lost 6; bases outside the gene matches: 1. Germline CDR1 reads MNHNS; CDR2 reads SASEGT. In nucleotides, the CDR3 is TGTGCCAGCAGTCGACAGGGGGCTGAAGCTTTCTTT. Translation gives CASSRQGAEAFF.

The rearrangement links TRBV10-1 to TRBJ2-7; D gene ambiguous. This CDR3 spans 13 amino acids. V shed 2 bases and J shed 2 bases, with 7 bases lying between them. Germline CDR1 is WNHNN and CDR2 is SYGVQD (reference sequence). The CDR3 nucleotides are TGCGCCAGCAGTGAGGACACCGCCTACGAGCAGTACTTC. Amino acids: CASSEDTAYEQYF.

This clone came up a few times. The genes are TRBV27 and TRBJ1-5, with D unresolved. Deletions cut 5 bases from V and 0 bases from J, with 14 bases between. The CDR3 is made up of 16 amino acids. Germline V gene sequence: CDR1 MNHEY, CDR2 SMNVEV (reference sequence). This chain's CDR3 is CASSPWGAYSNQPQHF. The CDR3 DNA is TGTGCCAGCAGTCCTTGGGGAGCCTATAGCAATCAGCCCCAGCATTTT.

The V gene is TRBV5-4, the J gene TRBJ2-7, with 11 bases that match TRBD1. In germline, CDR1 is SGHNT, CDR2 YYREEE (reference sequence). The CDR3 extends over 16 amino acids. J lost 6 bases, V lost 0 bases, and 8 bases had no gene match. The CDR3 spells CASSLDRGTGGREQYF. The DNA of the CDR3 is TGTGCCAGCAGCTTGGACCGGGGGACAGGGGGACGCGAGCAGTACTTC.

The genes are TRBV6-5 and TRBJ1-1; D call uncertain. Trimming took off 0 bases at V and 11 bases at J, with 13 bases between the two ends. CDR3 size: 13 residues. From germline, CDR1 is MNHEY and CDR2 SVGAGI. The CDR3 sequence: CASSYSRDLSAFF. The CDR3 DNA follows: TGTGCCAGCAGTTACTCGAGGGATTTATCGGCTTTCTTT.

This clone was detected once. In nucleotides, the CDR3 is TGTGCCTGGATCTCCCCGGGGAAGTTTGTGAACACTGAAGCTTTCTTT. Residues: CAWISPGKFVNTEAFF. The chain combines TRBV30 with TRBJ1-1; D uncertain. The germline V gene has CDR1 GTSNPN and CDR2 SVGIG (reference sequence). Trimming took 4 bases from V and 0 from J, leaving 18 bases between them. The CDR3 is 16 amino acids.

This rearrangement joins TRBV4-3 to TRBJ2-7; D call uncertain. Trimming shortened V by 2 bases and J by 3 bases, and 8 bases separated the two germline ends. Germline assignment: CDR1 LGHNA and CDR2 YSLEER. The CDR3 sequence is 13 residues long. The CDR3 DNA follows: TGCGCCAGCAGCCAATTTCCAGGCTACGAGCAGTACTTC. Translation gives CASSQFPGYEQYF.

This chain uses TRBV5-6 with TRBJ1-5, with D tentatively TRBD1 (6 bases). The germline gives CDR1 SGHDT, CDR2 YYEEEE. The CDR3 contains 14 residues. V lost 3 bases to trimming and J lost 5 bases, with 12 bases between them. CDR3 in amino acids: CASSYRALYQPQHF. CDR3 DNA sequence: TGTGCCAGCAGCTACAGGGCACTCTATCAGCCCCAGCATTTT.

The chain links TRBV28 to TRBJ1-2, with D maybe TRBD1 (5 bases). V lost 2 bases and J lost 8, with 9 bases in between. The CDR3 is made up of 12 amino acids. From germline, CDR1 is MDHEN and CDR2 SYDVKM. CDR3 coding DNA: TGTGCCAGCAGTTTACAGCAGGGAGGCTACACCTTC. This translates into CASSLQQGGYTF.

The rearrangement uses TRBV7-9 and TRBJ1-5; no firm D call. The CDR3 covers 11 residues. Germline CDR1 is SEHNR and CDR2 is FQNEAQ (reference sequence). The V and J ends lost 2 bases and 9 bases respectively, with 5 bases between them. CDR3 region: CASSLTGPQHF. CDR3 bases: TGTGCCAGCAGCTTAACGGGGCCCCAGCATTTT.

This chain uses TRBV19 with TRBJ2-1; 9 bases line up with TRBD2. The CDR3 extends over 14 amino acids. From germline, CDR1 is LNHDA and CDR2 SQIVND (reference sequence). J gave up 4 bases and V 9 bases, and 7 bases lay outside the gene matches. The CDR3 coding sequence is TGTGCCAGCAAGCGGGAGGCCACGTACAATGAGCAGTTCTTC. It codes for CASKREATYNEQFF.

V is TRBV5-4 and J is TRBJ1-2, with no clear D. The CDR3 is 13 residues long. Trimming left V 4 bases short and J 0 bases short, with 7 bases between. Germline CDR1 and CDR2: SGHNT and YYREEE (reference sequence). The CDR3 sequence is CASSPRTNYGYTF. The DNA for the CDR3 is TGTGCCAGCAGCCCGCGTACTAACTATGGCTACACCTTC.

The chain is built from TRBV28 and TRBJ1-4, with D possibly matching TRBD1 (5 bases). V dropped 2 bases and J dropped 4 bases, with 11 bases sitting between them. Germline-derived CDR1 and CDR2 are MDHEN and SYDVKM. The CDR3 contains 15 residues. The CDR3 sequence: CASSLPGTRNEKLFF. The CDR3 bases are TGTGCCAGCAGTTTACCCGGGACTCGTAATGAAAAACTGTTTTTT.

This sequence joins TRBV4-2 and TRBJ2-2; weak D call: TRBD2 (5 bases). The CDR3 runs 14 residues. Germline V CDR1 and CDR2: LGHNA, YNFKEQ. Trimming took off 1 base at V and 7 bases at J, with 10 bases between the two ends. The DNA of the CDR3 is TGTGCCAGCAGCCAAGGAGAGGGCAACGGGGAGCTGTTTTTT. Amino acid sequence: CASSQGEGNGELFF.

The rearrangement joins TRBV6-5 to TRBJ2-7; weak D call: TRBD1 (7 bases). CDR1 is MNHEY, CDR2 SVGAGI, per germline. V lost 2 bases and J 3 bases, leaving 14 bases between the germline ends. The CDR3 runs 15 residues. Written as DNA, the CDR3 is TGTGCCAGCAGTTACGGGGGGACAGAAGTCTACGAGCAGTACTTC. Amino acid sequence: CASSYGGTEVYEQYF.

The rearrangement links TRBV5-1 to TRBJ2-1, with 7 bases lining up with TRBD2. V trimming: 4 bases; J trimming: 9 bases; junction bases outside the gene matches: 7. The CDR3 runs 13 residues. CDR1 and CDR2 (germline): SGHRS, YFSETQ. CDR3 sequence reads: CASSTKSGIEQFF. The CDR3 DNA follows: TGCGCCAGCAGCACCAAGAGCGGGATTGAGCAGTTCTTC.

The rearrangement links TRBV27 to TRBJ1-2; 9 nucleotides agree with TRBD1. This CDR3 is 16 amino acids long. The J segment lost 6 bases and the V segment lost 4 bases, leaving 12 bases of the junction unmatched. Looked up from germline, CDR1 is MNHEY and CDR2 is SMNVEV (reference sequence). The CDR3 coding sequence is TGTGCCAGCAGTTCCATTTTGGGACAGGGTGCGAATGGCTACACCTTC. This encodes CASSSILGQGANGYTF.

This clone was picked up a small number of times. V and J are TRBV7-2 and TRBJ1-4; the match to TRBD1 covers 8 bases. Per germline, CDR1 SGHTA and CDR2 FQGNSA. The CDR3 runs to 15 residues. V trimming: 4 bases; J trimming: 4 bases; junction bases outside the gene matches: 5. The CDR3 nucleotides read TGTGCCAGCAGCTCGGAAGGACAGGGTAATGAAAAACTGTTTTTT. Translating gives CASSSEGQGNEKLFF.

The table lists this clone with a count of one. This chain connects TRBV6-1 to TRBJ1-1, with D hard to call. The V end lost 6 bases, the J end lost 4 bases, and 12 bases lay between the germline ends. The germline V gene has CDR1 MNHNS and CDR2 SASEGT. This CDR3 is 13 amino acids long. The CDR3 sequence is CASSGVDLTEAFF. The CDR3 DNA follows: TGTGCCAGCAGCGGGGTGGACCTCACTGAAGCTTTCTTT.

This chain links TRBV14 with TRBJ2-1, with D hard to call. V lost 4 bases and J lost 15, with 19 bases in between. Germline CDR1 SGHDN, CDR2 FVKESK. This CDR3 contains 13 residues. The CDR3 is CASSRGAPSQRFF. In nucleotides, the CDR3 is TGTGCCAGCAGCCGAGGTGCTCCCAGTCAACGGTTCTTC. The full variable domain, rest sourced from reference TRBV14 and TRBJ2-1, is EAGVTQFPSHSVIEKGQTVTLRCDPISGHDNLYWYRRVMGKEIKFLLHFVKESKQDESGMPNNRFLAERTGGTYSTLKVQPAELEDSGVYFCASSRGAPSQRFFGPGTRLTVL.

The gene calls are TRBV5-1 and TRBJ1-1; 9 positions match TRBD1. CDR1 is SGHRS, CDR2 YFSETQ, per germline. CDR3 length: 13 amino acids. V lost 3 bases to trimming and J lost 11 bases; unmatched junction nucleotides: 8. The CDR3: CASSYNPGQGAFF. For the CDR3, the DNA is TGCGCCAGCAGCTATAATCCGGGACAGGGTGCTTTCTTT.

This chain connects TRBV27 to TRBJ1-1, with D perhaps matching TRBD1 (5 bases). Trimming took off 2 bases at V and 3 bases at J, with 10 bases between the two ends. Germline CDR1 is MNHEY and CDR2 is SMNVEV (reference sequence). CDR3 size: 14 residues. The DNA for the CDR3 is TGTGCCAGCAGTTTAGGGCAGGGCCACACTGAAGCTTTCTTT. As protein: CASSLGQGHTEAFF.

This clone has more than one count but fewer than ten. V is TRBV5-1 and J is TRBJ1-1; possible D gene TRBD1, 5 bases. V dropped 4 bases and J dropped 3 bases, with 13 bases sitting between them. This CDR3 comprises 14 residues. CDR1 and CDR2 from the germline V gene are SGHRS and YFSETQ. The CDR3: CASSGVGGYTEAFF. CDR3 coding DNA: TGCGCCAGCAGCGGGGTGGGGGGATACACTGAAGCTTTCTTT.

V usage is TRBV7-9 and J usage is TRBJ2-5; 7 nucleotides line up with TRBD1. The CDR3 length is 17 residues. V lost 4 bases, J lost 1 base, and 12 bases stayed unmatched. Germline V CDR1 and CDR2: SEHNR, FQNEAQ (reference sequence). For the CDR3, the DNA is TGTGCCAGCAGCTCAGGCACAGGGGTCGACCTCCAAGAGACCCAGTACTTC. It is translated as CASSSGTGVDLQETQYF.

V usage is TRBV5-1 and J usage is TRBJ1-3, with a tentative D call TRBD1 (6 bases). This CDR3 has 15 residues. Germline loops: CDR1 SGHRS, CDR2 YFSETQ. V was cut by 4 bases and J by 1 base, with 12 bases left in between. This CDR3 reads CASSTDRPSGNTIYF. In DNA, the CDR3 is TGCGCCAGCAGCACCGACAGGCCATCTGGAAACACCATATATTTT.

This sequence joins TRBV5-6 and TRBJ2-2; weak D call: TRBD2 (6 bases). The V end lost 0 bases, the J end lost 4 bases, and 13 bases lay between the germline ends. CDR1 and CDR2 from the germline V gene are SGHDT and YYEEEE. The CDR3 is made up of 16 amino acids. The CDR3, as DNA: TGTGCCAGCAGCTTGGCTGGGGCGGGGAGCACCGGGGAGCTGTTTTTT. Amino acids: CASSLAGAGSTGELFF.

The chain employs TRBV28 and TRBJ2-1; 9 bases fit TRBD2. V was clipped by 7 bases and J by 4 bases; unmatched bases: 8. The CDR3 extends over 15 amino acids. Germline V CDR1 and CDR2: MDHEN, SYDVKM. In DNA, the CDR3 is TGTGCCAGCAATTCCCAGCGGGAGGTATACAATGAGCAGTTCTTC. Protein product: CASNSQREVYNEQFF.